This TCR beta chain was identified in a study of shared clonotypes between healthy human individuals. Every one of the donors was a Caucasian adult that lived in Nashville, Tennessee. This CDR3 comprises 15 residues. Germline CDR1 GTSNPN, CDR2 SVGIG (reference sequence). About this clone itself: A far larger clone is only one base removed, so a read error is likely.

Ten immunoSEQ deep assay plates served to sequence unsorted PBMC DNA. Generated by immunoSEQ multiplex PCR, the TCRdb table keeps only in-frame clones and is missing some. The sample carries 470,000 or so clones, approximately 84% recorded once. The chain joins TRBV30 to TRBJ1-2; the D is unclear. Input material: PBMCs. This TCR was sampled from a woman between 40 and 55 years old in good health. Some clones in this sample may be carry-over from other donors' samples. CDR3 DNA: TGTGCCTTGAGTGAGGTCAGGAACAAGAACTATGGCTACACCTTC. This encodes CALSEVRNKNYGYTF.